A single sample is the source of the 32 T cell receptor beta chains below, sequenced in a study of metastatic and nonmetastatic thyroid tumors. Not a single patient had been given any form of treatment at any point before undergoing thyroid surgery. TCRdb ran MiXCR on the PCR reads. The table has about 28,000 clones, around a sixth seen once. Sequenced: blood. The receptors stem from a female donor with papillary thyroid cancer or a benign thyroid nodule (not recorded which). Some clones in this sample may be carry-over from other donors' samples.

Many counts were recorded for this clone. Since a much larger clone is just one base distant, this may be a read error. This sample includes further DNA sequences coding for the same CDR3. Here the CDR3 reads CSASLPSSYNEQFF. The CDR3 nucleotides are TGCAGTGCTAGTTTACCGAGCTCCTACAATGAGCAGTTCTTC. This sequence joins TRBV20-1 and TRBJ2-1; unclear D gene. Trimming took 3 bases from V and 0 from J, leaving 9 bases between them. CDR1 and CDR2 (germline): DFQATT, SNEGSKA (reference sequence). This CDR3 is 14 amino acids long.

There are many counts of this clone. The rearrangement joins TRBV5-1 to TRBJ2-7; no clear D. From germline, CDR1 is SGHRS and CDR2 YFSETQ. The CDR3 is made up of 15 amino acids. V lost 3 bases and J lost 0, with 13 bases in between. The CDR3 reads CASSSEALHSYEQYF. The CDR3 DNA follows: TGCGCCAGCAGCTCGGAAGCCCTTCACTCCTACGAGCAGTACTTC.

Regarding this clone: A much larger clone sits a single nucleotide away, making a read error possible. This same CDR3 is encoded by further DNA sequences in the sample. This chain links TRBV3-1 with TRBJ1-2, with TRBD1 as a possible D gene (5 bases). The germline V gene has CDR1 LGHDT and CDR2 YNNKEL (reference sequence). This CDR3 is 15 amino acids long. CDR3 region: CASSPRQSNFYGYTF. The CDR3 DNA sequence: TGTGCCAGCAGCCCCCGACAGTCGAACTTCTATGGCTACACCTTT.

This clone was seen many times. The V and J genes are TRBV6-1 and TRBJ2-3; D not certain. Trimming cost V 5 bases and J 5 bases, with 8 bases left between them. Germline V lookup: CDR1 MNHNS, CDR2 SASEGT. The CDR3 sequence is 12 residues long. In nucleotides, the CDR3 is TGTGCCAGCAGTACGCTCGGAGATACGCAGTATTTT. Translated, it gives CASSTLGDTQYF.

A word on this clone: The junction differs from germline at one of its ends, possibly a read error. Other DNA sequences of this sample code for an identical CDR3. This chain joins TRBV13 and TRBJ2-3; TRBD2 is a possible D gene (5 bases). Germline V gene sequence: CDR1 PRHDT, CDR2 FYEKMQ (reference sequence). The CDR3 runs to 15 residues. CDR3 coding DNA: TGTGCCAGCAGCCCTCGTACTAGTACCACAGATACGCAGTACTTT. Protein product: CASSPRTSTTDTQYF.

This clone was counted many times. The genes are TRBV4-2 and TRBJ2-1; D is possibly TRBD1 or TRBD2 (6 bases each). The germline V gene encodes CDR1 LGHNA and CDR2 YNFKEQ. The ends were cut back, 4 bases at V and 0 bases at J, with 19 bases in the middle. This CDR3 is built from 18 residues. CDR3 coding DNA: TGTGCCAGCAGCCGGGGGGCTTCCGGGTCGAGCTCCTACAATGAGCAGTTCTTC. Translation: CASSRGASGSSSYNEQFF.

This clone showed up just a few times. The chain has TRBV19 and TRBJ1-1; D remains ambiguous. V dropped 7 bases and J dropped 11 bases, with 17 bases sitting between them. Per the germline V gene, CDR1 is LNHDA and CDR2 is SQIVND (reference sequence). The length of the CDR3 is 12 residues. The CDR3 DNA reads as TGTGCCAGTATCATCCCCGGGGTTGGTGCTTTCTTT. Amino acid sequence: CASIIPGVGAFF.

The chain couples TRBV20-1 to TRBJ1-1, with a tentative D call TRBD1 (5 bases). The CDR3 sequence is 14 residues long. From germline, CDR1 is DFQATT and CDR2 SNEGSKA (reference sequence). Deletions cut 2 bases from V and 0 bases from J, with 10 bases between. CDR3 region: CSARPGLMNTEAFF. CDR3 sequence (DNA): TGCAGTGCTAGACCAGGGCTTATGAACACTGAAGCTTTCTTT.

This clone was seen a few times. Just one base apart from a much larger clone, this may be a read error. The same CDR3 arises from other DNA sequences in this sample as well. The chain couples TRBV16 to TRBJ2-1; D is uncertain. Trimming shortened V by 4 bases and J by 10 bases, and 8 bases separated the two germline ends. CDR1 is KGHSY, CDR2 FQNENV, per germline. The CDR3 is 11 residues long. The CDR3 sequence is CASSPRLEQFF. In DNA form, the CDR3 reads TGTGCCAGCAGCCCAAGACTGGAGCAGTTCTTC.

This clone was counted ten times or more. In nucleotides, the CDR3 is TGTGCCAGCAGCCTTACCGTCCGGGACAGCCATAATAGCAATCAGCCCCAGCATTTT. This codes for CASSLTVRDSHNSNQPQHF. V gene TRBV13 combines with J gene TRBJ1-5, with 7 bases aligning to TRBD1. The V and J ends lost 5 bases and 0 bases, in that order; junction bases with no gene match: 16. Germline-derived CDR1 and CDR2 are PRHDT and FYEKMQ (reference sequence). This CDR3 contains 19 residues.

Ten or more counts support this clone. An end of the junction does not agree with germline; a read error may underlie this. CDR3 DNA sequence: TGCAGTGCAAGAGATCCGGCGTACACTGAAGCTTTCTTT. Its protein is CSARDPAYTEAFF. The rearrangement joins TRBV20-1 to TRBJ1-1, with no clear D. The germline V gene has CDR1 DFQATT and CDR2 SNEGSKA (reference sequence). This CDR3 has 13 amino acids.

This CDR3 reads CSAMALEGETQYF. Here the CDR3 DNA reads TGCAGTGCCATGGCCCTGGAGGGCGAGACCCAGTACTTC. The chain links TRBV20-1 to TRBJ2-5, with D perhaps TRBD2 (6 bases). Trimming left V 6 bases short and J 5 bases short, with 16 bases between. CDR3 length equals 13 residues. From germline, CDR1 is DFQATT and CDR2 SNEGSKA (reference sequence).

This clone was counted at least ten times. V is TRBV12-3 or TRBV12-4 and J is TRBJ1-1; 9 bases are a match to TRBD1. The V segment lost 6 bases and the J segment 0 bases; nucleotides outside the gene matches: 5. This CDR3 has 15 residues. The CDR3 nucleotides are TGTGCCAGCAGCCCCGGACAGGGGATGAACACTGAAGCTTTCTTT. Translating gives CASSPGQGMNTEAFF.

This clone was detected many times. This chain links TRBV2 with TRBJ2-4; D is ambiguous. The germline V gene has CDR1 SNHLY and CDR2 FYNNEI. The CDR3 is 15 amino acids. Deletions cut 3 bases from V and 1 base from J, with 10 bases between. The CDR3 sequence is CASSEEGRAKNIQYF. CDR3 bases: TGTGCCAGCAGTGAGGAAGGAAGGGCCAAAAACATTCAGTACTTC.

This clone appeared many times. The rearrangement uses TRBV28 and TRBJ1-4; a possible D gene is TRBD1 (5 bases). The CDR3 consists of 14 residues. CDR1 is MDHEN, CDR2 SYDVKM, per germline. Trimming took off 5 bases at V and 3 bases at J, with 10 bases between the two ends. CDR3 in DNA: TGTGCCAGCAGTCCCGGGGCCCCTAATGAAAAACTGTTTTTT. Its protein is CASSPGAPNEKLFF.

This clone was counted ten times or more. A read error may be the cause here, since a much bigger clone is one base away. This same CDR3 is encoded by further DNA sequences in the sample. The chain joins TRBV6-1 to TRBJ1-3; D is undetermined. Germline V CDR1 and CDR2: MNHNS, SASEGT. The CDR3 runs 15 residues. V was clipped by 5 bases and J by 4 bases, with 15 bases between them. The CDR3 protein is CASSTGSSSGNTIYF. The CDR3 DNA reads TGTGCCAGCAGTACCGGATCAAGCTCCGGAAACACCATATATTTT.

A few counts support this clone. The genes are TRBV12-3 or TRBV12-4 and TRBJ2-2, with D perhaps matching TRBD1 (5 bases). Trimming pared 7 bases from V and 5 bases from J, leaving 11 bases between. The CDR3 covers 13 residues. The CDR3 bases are TGTGCCAGCAAGGGGTTGTGGACCGGGGAGCTGTTTTTT. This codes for CASKGLWTGELFF.

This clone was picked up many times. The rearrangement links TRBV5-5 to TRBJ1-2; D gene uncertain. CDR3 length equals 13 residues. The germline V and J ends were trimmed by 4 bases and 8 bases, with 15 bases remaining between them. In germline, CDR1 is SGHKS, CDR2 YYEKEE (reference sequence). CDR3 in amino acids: CASSPAGSAGYTF. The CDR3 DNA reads TGTGCCAGCAGCCCCGCTGGGTCAGCAGGCTACACCTTC.

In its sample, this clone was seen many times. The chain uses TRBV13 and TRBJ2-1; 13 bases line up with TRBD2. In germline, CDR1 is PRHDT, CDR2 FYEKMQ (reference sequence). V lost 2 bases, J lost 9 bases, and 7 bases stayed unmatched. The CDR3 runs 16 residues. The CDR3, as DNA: TGTGCCAGCAGCTTAACCACTAGCGGGAGGGTAAGTGAGCAGTTCTTC. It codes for CASSLTTSGRVSEQFF.

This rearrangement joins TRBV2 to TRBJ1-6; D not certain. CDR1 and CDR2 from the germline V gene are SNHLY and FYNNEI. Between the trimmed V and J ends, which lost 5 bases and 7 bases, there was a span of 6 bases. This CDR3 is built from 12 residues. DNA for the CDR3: TGTGCCAGCAGTAGAGAAAATTCACCCCTCCACTTT. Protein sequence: CASSRENSPLHF.

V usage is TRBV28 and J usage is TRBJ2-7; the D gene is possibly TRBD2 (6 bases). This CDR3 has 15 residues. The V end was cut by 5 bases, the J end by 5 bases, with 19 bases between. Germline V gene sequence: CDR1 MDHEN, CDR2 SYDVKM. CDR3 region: CASSPSGGWPDEQYF. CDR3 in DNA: TGTGCCAGCAGTCCAAGTGGGGGGTGGCCTGACGAGCAGTACTTC.

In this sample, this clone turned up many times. Here the CDR3 reads CASSQVPDTGELFF. DNA of the CDR3: TGTGCCAGCAGCCAAGTTCCAGACACCGGGGAGCTGTTTTTT. The chain joins TRBV14 to TRBJ2-2; D uncertain. Germline values: CDR1 SGHDN, CDR2 FVKESK. CDR3 length: 14 amino acids. V shed 1 base and J shed 3 bases, with 6 bases lying between them.

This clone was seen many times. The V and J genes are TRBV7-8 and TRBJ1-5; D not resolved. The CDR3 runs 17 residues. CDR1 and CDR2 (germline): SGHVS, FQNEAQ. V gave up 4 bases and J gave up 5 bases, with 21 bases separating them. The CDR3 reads CASSSDPQPNIDQPQHF. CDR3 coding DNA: TGTGCCAGCAGCTCAGACCCCCAGCCAAATATCGATCAGCCCCAGCATTTT.

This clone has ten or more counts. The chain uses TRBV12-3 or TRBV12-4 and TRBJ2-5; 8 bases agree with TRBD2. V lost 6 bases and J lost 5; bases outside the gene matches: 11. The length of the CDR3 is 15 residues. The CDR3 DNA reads TGTGCCAGCAGCATCGGGGGGGCGGGAAGGGAGACCCAGTACTTC. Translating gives CASSIGGAGRETQYF.

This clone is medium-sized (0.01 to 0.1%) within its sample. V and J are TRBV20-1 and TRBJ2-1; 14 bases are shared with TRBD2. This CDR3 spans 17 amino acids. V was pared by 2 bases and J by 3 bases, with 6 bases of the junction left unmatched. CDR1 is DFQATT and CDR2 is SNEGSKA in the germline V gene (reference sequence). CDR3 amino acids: CSARTRGLAGGYNEQFF. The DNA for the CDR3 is TGCAGTGCTAGAACCCGCGGACTAGCGGGAGGCTACAATGAGCAGTTCTTC.

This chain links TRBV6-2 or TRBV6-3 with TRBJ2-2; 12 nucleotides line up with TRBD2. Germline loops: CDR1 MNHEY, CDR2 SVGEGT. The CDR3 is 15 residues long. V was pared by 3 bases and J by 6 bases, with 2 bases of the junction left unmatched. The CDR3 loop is CASSYLAGGSGELFF. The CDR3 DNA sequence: TGTGCCAGCAGTTATCTAGCGGGAGGGTCCGGGGAGCTGTTTTTT.

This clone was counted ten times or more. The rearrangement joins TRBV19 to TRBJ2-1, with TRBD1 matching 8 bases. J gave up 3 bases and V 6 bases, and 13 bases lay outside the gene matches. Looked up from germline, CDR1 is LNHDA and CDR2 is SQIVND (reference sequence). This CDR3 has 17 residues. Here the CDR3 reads CASRTQAGQGSYNEQFF. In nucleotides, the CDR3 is TGTGCCAGTAGGACGCAAGCCGGACAGGGAAGCTACAATGAGCAGTTCTTC.

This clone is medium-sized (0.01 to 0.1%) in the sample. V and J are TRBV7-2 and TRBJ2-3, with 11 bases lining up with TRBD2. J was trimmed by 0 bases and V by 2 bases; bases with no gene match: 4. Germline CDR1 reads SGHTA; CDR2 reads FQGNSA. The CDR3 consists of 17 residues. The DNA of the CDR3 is TGTGCCAGCAGCTTATTTGGGACTAGCGGTAGCACAGATACGCAGTATTTT. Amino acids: CASSLFGTSGSTDTQYF.

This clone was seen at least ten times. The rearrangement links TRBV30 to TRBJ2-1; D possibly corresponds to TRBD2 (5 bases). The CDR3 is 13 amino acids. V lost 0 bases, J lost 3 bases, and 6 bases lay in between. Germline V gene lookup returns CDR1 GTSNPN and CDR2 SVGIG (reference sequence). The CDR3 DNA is TGTGCCTGGAGTGTAACTAGCTACAATGAGCAGTTCTTC. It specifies CAWSVTSYNEQFF.

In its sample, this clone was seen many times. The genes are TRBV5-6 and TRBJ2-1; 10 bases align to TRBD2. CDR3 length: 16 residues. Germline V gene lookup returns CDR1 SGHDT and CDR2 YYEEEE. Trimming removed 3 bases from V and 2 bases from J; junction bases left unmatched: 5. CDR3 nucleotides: TGTGCCAGCAGCTCCCTAACTAGCGGGACCTACAATGAGCAGTTCTTC. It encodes CASSSLTSGTYNEQFF.

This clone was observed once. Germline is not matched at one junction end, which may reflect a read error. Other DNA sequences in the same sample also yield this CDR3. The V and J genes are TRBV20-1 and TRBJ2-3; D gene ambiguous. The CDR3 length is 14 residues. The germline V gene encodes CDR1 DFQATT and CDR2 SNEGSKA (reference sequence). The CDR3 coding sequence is TGCAGTGCTAGCAAAGGTTTTTATTCAGATACTCAGTATTTT. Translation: CSASKGFYSDTQYF.

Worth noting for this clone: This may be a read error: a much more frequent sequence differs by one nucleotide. CDR3 nucleotides: TGCACCAGCCAGGGGGGCTTCGGGGAGCTGTTTTTT. It is translated as CTSQGGFGELFF. The chain carries TRBV10-2 and TRBJ2-2; possibly TRBD1 for D (7 bases). The germline gives CDR1 WSHSY, CDR2 SAAADI. The CDR3 has 12 amino acids.